This T cell receptor (beta chain) is from a study of early T cells in non-severe SARS-CoV-2 infection. Study as a whole: Unpaired chains resulted from sequencing bulk RNA of unsorted whole blood.

Individual cDNA molecules each received unique molecular identifiers attached to them. MiXCR was run by TCRdb on the 5' RACE reads, yielding one entry per CDR3 protein. The profile shows 20,000 to 30,000 distinct CDR3 sequences, 4% to 4.5% of them singletons. Germline assignment: CDR1 WSHSY and CDR2 SAAADI. Trimming took 8 bases from V and 0 from J, leaving 14 bases between them. This CDR3 spans 14 amino acids. Study-wide results and limits: There was a bias toward anti-spike CD8 responses in VDJdb matching, which missed private and CD4 specificities.

Of note for this clonotype: Antigen: not known.

V and J are TRBV10-2 and TRBJ2-7, with D possibly matching TRBD1 (5 bases). The TCR was taken from an adult who was a healthcare worker with PCR-confirmed SARS-CoV-2 infection or an uninfected control (not recorded which). Source material: whole blood. The CDR3 region is CASGRVSTSYEQYF. CDR3 nucleotides: TGCGCCAGCGGCAGGGTGTCAACCTCCTACGAGCAGTACTTC.